The 3 T cell receptor beta chains presented below share a single source sample, sequenced in a study of blood T cell repertoires in COVID-19. Profiled with immunoSEQ multiplex PCR; TCRdb holds only in-frame clones, not every one. The profile shows about 150,000 clones, 76% of them singletons. Material: peripheral blood. The receptor source for this set is a woman over 75 with acute or convalescent COVID-19.

This chain connects TRBV6-6 to TRBJ1-2; 11 bases are shared with TRBD1. This CDR3 region has 15 residues. The V gene's germline CDR1 is MNHNY and CDR2 SVGAGI (reference sequence). With V trimmed by 6 bases and J by 7 bases, 10 bases remained unmatched. CDR3 region: CASRRTGGELSGYTF. The CDR3 bases are TGTGCCAGCAGGAGGACAGGGGGCGAGTTGTCTGGCTACACCTTC.

The chain uses TRBV5-1 and TRBJ2-2; D is undetermined. V lost 0 bases and J lost 3, with 9 bases in between. Germline V CDR1 and CDR2: SGHRS, YFSETQ. This CDR3 is built from 15 residues. Written as DNA, the CDR3 is TGCGCCAGCAGCTTGGGGCAGGATTACACCGGGGAGCTGTTTTTT. This encodes CASSLGQDYTGELFF.

The rearrangement joins TRBV18 to TRBJ2-5; TRBD1 agrees at 10 bases. The CDR3 has 15 amino acids. The V gene's germline CDR1 is KGHSH and CDR2 LQKENI. With 0 bases clipped from V and 5 bases from J, the junction kept 3 bases outside the gene matches. The CDR3 protein is CASSPPSDRGETQYF. The CDR3 nucleotides are TGTGCCAGCTCACCACCTTCGGACAGGGGGGAGACCCAGTACTTC.